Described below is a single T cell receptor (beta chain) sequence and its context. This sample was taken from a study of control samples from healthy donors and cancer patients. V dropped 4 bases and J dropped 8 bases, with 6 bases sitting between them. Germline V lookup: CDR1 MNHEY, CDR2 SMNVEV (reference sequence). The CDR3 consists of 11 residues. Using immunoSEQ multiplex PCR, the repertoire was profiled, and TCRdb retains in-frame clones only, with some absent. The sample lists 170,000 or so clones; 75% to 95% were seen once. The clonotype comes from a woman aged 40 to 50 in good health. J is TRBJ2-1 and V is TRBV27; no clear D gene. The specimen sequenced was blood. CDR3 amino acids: CASSSWDEQFF. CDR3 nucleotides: TGTGCCAGCAGTTCGTGGGATGAGCAGTTCTTC.